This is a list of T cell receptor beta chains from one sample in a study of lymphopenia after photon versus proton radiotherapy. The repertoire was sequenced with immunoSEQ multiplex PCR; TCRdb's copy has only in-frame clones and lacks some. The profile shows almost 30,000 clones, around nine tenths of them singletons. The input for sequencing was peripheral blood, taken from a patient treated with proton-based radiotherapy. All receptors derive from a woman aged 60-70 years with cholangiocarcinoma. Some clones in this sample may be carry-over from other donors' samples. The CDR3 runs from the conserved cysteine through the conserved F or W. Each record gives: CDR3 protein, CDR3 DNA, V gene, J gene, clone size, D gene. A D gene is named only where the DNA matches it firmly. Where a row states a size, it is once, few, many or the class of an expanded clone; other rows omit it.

cdr3_aa: CASSFRDSPYNEQFF
cdr3_nt: TGTGCCAGCAGCTTCCGGGACAGCCCCTACAATGAGCAGTTCTTC
v_call: TRBV7-2
j_call: TRBJ2-1
clone_size: -
d_call: TRBD1

cdr3_aa: CASIPPGQGHEQYF
cdr3_nt: TGTGCCAGCATACCCCCGGGACAGGGTCACGAGCAGTACTTC
v_call: TRBV6-5
j_call: TRBJ2-7
clone_size: -
d_call: TRBD1

cdr3_aa: CASSFLGLHDLSTQYF
cdr3_nt: TGTGCCAGCAGCTTTCTGGGACTGCACGATTTATCCACGCAGTATTTT
v_call: TRBV7-2
j_call: TRBJ2-3
clone_size: -
d_call: -

cdr3_aa: CASSFTSGGYNEQFF
cdr3_nt: TGTGCCAGCAGCTTTACTAGCGGGGGCTACAATGAGCAGTTCTTC
v_call: TRBV7-2
j_call: TRBJ2-1
clone_size: -
d_call: TRBD2

cdr3_aa: CSVAGQAAGYTF
cdr3_nt: TGCAGCGTTGCCGGACAGGCGGCCGGCTACACCTTC
v_call: TRBV29-1
j_call: TRBJ1-2
clone_size: -
d_call: TRBD1

cdr3_aa: CASSIGNSGANVLTF
cdr3_nt: TGTGCCAGTAGTATAGGTAACTCTGGGGCCAACGTCCTGACTTTC
v_call: TRBV19
j_call: TRBJ2-6
clone_size: -
d_call: -

cdr3_aa: CATGRGQGKTDTQYF
cdr3_nt: TGTGCCACCGGGCGAGGGCAGGGTAAGACAGATACGCAGTATTTT
v_call: TRBV15
j_call: TRBJ2-3
clone_size: -
d_call: -

cdr3_aa: CASSLGGGKKEEQFF
cdr3_nt: TGTGCCAGCAGCTTAGGGGGGGGAAAGAAGGAGGAGCAGTTCTTC
v_call: TRBV7-6
j_call: TRBJ2-1
clone_size: -
d_call: TRBD2

cdr3_aa: CASSNRQGYYGYTF
cdr3_nt: TGTGCCAGTAGTAATCGACAGGGCTACTATGGCTACACCTTC
v_call: TRBV19
j_call: TRBJ1-2
clone_size: -
d_call: TRBD1

cdr3_aa: CASAPGLAGLSSAQYF
cdr3_nt: TGCGCCAGCGCCCCGGGACTAGCGGGCCTTTCCTCCGCCCAGTACTTC
v_call: TRBV23-1
j_call: TRBJ2-4
clone_size: -
d_call: TRBD2

cdr3_aa: CASSFNSGASGYTDTQYF
cdr3_nt: TGTGCCAGCAGCTTCAATTCAGGGGCTAGCGGCTACACAGATACGCAGTATTTT
v_call: TRBV7-8
j_call: TRBJ2-3
clone_size: -
d_call: -

cdr3_aa: CASSVTDPSRGNQPQHF
cdr3_nt: TGCGCCAGCAGTGTTACGGACCCCTCAAGGGGCAATCAGCCCCAGCATTTT
v_call: TRBV10-2
j_call: TRBJ1-5
clone_size: once
d_call: -

cdr3_aa: CASSLDRAYEQYF
cdr3_nt: TGCGCCAGCAGCTTGGATCGGGCCTACGAGCAGTACTTC
v_call: TRBV5-1
j_call: TRBJ2-7
clone_size: once
d_call: -

cdr3_aa: CASSLAPAGSIPYEQYF
cdr3_nt: TGTGCCAGCAGCTTAGCCCCGGCAGGGTCGATCCCCTACGAGCAGTACTTC
v_call: TRBV7-9
j_call: TRBJ2-7
clone_size: -
d_call: -

cdr3_aa: CASRVGGLPTDTQYF
cdr3_nt: TGTGCCAGCAGGGTAGGAGGACTACCCACAGATACGCAGTATTTT
v_call: TRBV2
j_call: TRBJ2-3
clone_size: -
d_call: -

cdr3_aa: CASGGPGETQYF
cdr3_nt: TGTGCTAGCGGGGGGCCTGGGGAGACCCAGTACTTC
v_call: TRBV12-5
j_call: TRBJ2-5
clone_size: once
d_call: -

cdr3_aa: CAGGSGNTIYF
cdr3_nt: TGCGCGGGAGGCTCTGGAAACACCATATATTTT
v_call: TRBV29-1
j_call: TRBJ1-3
clone_size: -
d_call: -

cdr3_aa: CASSLDGGAWAPLHF
cdr3_nt: TGTGCCAGCAGTTTGGACGGGGGGGCTTGGGCACCCCTCCACTTT
v_call: TRBV6-6
j_call: TRBJ1-6
clone_size: -
d_call: -

cdr3_aa: CASSTSGTDTQYF
cdr3_nt: TGCGCCAGTTCGACTAGCGGCACAGATACGCAGTATTTT
v_call: TRBV10-1
j_call: TRBJ2-3
clone_size: -
d_call: TRBD2

cdr3_aa: CATQTSGRVLRKETQYF
cdr3_nt: TGTGCCACTCAGACTAGCGGGAGGGTTTTGAGAAAAGAGACCCAGTACTTC
v_call: TRBV19
j_call: TRBJ2-5
clone_size: -
d_call: TRBD2

cdr3_aa: CASSLGNQPQHF
cdr3_nt: TGTGCCAGCAGCTTGGGCAATCAGCCCCAGCATTTT
v_call: TRBV6-1
j_call: TRBJ1-5
clone_size: -
d_call: -

cdr3_aa: CATSRTGTGGGTDTQYF
cdr3_nt: TGTGCCACCAGCCGGACCGGGACAGGGGGAGGGACAGATACGCAGTATTTT
v_call: TRBV15
j_call: TRBJ2-3
clone_size: -
d_call: TRBD1

cdr3_aa: CASSLVPGASYEQYF
cdr3_nt: TGCGCCAGCAGCTTGGTTCCAGGGGCCTCCTACGAGCAGTACTTC
v_call: TRBV5-1
j_call: TRBJ2-7
clone_size: -
d_call: -

cdr3_aa: CASRSHGTKAYEQYF
cdr3_nt: TGTGCCAGTAGGAGCCACGGGACTAAAGCTTACGAGCAGTACTTC
v_call: TRBV19
j_call: TRBJ2-7
clone_size: -
d_call: TRBD2

cdr3_aa: CASSPRGNSREQFF
cdr3_nt: TGTGCCAGCAGCCCAAGGGGGAATTCCCGTGAGCAGTTCTTC
v_call: TRBV11-2
j_call: TRBJ2-1
clone_size: -
d_call: -

cdr3_aa: CASSGLAGDTQYF
cdr3_nt: TGCGCCAGCAGTGGGCTAGCGGGGGATACGCAGTATTTT
v_call: TRBV5-1
j_call: TRBJ2-3
clone_size: -
d_call: TRBD2

cdr3_aa: CASSALGRDSGNTIYF
cdr3_nt: TGTGCCAGTAGTGCACTGGGGCGGGACTCTGGAAACACCATATATTTT
v_call: TRBV19
j_call: TRBJ1-3
clone_size: -
d_call: -

cdr3_aa: CASSYGQGAGEQFF
cdr3_nt: TGTGCCAGCAGCTATGGACAGGGGGCGGGTGAGCAGTTCTTC
v_call: TRBV7-8
j_call: TRBJ2-1
clone_size: -
d_call: TRBD1

cdr3_aa: CASSEIPGLLTGELFF
cdr3_nt: TGCGCCAGCAGCGAGATACCGGGACTACTAACCGGGGAGCTGTTTTTT
v_call: TRBV5-1
j_call: TRBJ2-2
clone_size: -
d_call: TRBD2

cdr3_aa: CASSRSGRGETQYF
cdr3_nt: TGTGCCAGCAGTCGGAGCGGGAGGGGCGAGACCCAGTACTTC
v_call: TRBV2
j_call: TRBJ2-5
clone_size: -
d_call: TRBD2

cdr3_aa: CASSPRLGNTEAFF
cdr3_nt: TGTGCCAGCAGCCCCAGGTTGGGTAACACTGAAGCTTTCTTT
v_call: TRBV7-9
j_call: TRBJ1-1
clone_size: few
d_call: -

cdr3_aa: CASSGRKESGYTF
cdr3_nt: TGTGCCAGCAGTGGCAGGAAAGAGAGCGGCTACACCTTC
v_call: TRBV2
j_call: TRBJ1-2
clone_size: few
d_call: -

cdr3_aa: CANSQELAGNEQFF
cdr3_nt: TGCGCCAACAGCCAAGAACTAGCGGGTAATGAGCAGTTCTTC
v_call: TRBV4-1
j_call: TRBJ2-1
clone_size: -
d_call: TRBD2

cdr3_aa: CASSQSKNTEAFF
cdr3_nt: TGTGCCAGCTCACAAAGCAAGAACACTGAAGCTTTCTTT
v_call: TRBV18
j_call: TRBJ1-1
clone_size: -
d_call: -

cdr3_aa: CASSVGGGGQETQYF
cdr3_nt: TGTGCCAGCAGCGTAGGAGGTGGGGGCCAAGAGACCCAGTACTTC
v_call: TRBV9
j_call: TRBJ2-5
clone_size: once
d_call: -

cdr3_aa: CASSLSGASSYEQYF
cdr3_nt: TGTGCCAGCAGCCTTAGCGGGGCGAGCTCCTACGAGCAGTACTTC
v_call: TRBV7-2
j_call: TRBJ2-7
clone_size: few
d_call: TRBD2

cdr3_aa: CASSIPHGSVSQHF
cdr3_nt: TGTGCCAGTAGTATCCCCCACGGTTCGGTGAGTCAGCATTTT
v_call: TRBV19
j_call: TRBJ1-5
clone_size: -
d_call: -

cdr3_aa: CASTQRGGGELFF
cdr3_nt: TGCGCCAGCACCCAGCGGGGGGGCGGGGAGCTGTTTTTT
v_call: TRBV5-1
j_call: TRBJ2-2
clone_size: -
d_call: TRBD2

cdr3_aa: CASRGLASHSYNEQFF
cdr3_nt: TGCGCCAGCAGGGGTCTGGCGAGCCACTCCTACAATGAGCAGTTCTTC
v_call: TRBV10-2
j_call: TRBJ2-1
clone_size: -
d_call: -

cdr3_aa: CASSLIVFIGPPNEKLFF
cdr3_nt: TGTGCCAGCAGCTTAATCGTCTTCATCGGGCCACCTAATGAAAAACTGTTTTTT
v_call: TRBV7-2
j_call: TRBJ1-4
clone_size: -
d_call: -

cdr3_aa: CASSDRPTDTQYF
cdr3_nt: TGTGCCAGCAGTGACAGGCCCACAGATACGCAGTATTTT
v_call: TRBV2
j_call: TRBJ2-3
clone_size: -
d_call: -